This entry lists 19 T cell receptor beta chains sequenced from one sample in a study of T cells after posttransplantation cyclophosphamide. Sequencing used immunoSEQ multiplex PCR; TCRdb keeps in-frame clones, though not all of them. In the table there are some 66,000 clones, just under 95% of which are singletons. Material for sequencing was PBMCs. The receptors here all came from a woman in her twenties or thirties in good health and a related stem cell transplant donor.

The V gene is TRBV2, the J gene TRBJ1-5, with D possibly being TRBD1 (6 bases). The CDR3 loop spans 15 amino acids. With 5 bases removed from V and 3 bases from J, the gap between germline ends came to 14 bases. Germline loops: CDR1 SNHLY, CDR2 FYNNEI. CDR3 region: CASSSGGALNQPQHF. The CDR3, as DNA: TGTGCCAGCAGTTCCGGGGGGGCCCTCAATCAGCCCCAGCATTTT. Drawing the rest from reference TRBV2 and TRBJ1-5, the complete variable domain is EPEVTQTPSHQVTQMGQEVILRCVPISNHLYFYWYRQILGQKVEFLVSFYNNEISEKSEIFDDQFSVERPDGSNFTLKIRSTKLEDSAMYFCASSSGGALNQPQHFGDGTRLSIL.

The chain joins TRBV6-1 to TRBJ2-1; D gene ambiguous. There are 15 residues in the CDR3. The V gene's germline CDR1 is MNHNS and CDR2 SASEGT. Trimming removed 6 bases from V and 0 bases from J, with 12 bases in between. CDR3 region: CASRLTETSYNEQFF. In DNA, the CDR3 is TGTGCCAGCAGACTAACCGAAACCTCCTACAATGAGCAGTTCTTC.

This chain joins TRBV5-5 and TRBJ1-6; the D gene is possibly TRBD1 (5 bases). The CDR3 spans 13 residues. Germline-derived CDR1 and CDR2 are SGHKS and YYEKEE (reference sequence). Trimming took off 2 bases at V and 10 bases at J, with 10 bases between the two ends. The CDR3 nucleotides are TGTGCCAGCAGCTTAAGAGGGGAATCACCCCTCCACTTT. It encodes CASSLRGESPLHF.

The rearrangement joins TRBV10-1 to TRBJ2-7; a weak D match, TRBD2 (5 bases). CDR1 and CDR2 (germline): WNHNN, SYGVQD (reference sequence). The CDR3 totals 14 residues. Trimming cost V 10 bases and J 5 bases, with 21 bases left between them. The CDR3 sequence is CATSPGIYPHEQYF. The CDR3 nucleotides read TGCGCCACGAGCCCGGGGATCTATCCCCACGAGCAGTACTTC.

Of note for this clone: Other DNA sequences in this specimen translate into the identical CDR3. The CDR3 protein is CASSPRTSGYNEQFF. The CDR3 region has the DNA TGTGCCAGCAGCCCCCGGACTAGCGGGTACAATGAGCAGTTCTTC. The chain couples TRBV9 to TRBJ2-1, with TRBD2 matching 11 bases. CDR3 length equals 15 residues. The V gene's germline CDR1 is SGDLS and CDR2 YYNGEE. J gave up 4 bases and V 4 bases, and 4 bases lay outside the gene matches.

With regard to this clone: Other DNA variants within this sample encode the same CDR3. The chain recombines TRBV5-4 with TRBJ2-7; the D call may be TRBD1 or TRBD2 (5 bases each). The germline V gene encodes CDR1 SGHNT and CDR2 YYREEE (reference sequence). Trimming took off 4 bases at V and 2 bases at J, with 13 bases between the two ends. The CDR3 runs 14 residues. As DNA, the CDR3 is TGTGCCAGCAGCCTAGGGGACCGTCCCTACGAGCAGTACTTC. Translating it yields CASSLGDRPYEQYF.

The chain joins TRBV7-2 to TRBJ2-3, with D maybe TRBD2 (7 bases). Per germline, CDR1 SGHTA and CDR2 FQGNSA. V lost 0 bases and J lost 3, with 19 bases in between. The CDR3 is 18 residues long. The CDR3 DNA reads TGTGCCAGCAGCTTAGCGGTGGGGGGGCTCGGAGCAACAGATACGCAGTATTTT. Translating it yields CASSLAVGGLGATDTQYF.

The chain recombines TRBV28 with TRBJ1-1; D not resolved. CDR1 is MDHEN and CDR2 is SYDVKM in the germline V gene. V gave up 6 bases and J gave up 2 bases, with 7 bases separating them. This CDR3 has 12 residues. The CDR3 loop is CASRLDNTEAFF. DNA for the CDR3: TGTGCCAGCAGGTTAGATAACACTGAAGCTTTCTTT.

The rearrangement uses TRBV5-1 and TRBJ1-5, with 7 bases lining up with TRBD1. V lost 1 base and J lost 3; bases outside the gene matches: 7. Germline CDR1 and CDR2: SGHRS and YFSETQ. The CDR3 loop spans 16 amino acids. CDR3 protein: CASSLSLRGSNQPQHF. The CDR3, as DNA: TGCGCCAGCAGCTTGAGCCTCAGGGGGTCCAATCAGCCCCAGCATTTT. The full variable domain, its missing parts supplied by reference TRBV5-1 and TRBJ1-5, is KAGVTQTPRYLIKTRGQQVTLSCSPISGHRSVSWYQQTPGQGLQFLFEYFSETQRNKGNFPGRFSGRQFSNSRSEMNVSTLELGDSALYLCASSLSLRGSNQPQHFGDGTRLSIL.

The rearrangement uses TRBV6-4 and TRBJ2-1; the match to TRBD2 covers 9 bases. The CDR3 is 15 residues long. Germline V CDR1 and CDR2: MRHNA, SNTAGT. V lost 6 bases to trimming and J lost 5 bases; unmatched junction nucleotides: 8. The CDR3 sequence: CASSWVAGENNEQFF. The DNA for the CDR3 is TGTGCCAGCAGCTGGGTAGCGGGGGAGAACAATGAGCAGTTCTTC.

This clone has a single count. The rearrangement uses TRBV5-1 and TRBJ2-6; D remains unclear. V dropped 4 bases and J dropped 0 bases, with 11 bases sitting between them. The CDR3 is made up of 16 amino acids. Germline V gene sequence: CDR1 SGHRS, CDR2 YFSETQ. The CDR3 spells CASSTATFSGANVLTF. As DNA, the CDR3 is TGCGCCAGCAGCACCGCCACATTCTCTGGGGCCAACGTCCTGACTTTC.

The genes are TRBV4-3 and TRBJ1-1, with D possibly matching TRBD1 (5 bases). The germline gives CDR1 LGHNA, CDR2 YSLEER. The length of the CDR3 is 13 residues. V lost 3 bases, J lost 3 bases, and 8 bases lay in between. CDR3 nucleotides: TGCGCCAGCAGCCAGGGACGGTACACTGAAGCTTTCTTT. It specifies CASSQGRYTEAFF.

V is TRBV6-6 and J is TRBJ1-5, with D uncertain. Germline CDR1 is MNHNY and CDR2 is SVGAGI (reference sequence). The CDR3 extends over 15 amino acids. Trimming cost V 6 bases and J 2 bases, with 14 bases left between them. In nucleotides, the CDR3 is TGTGCCAGCAGCCACGTATGGGGAGGCAATCAGCCCCAGCATTTT. This gives the protein CASSHVWGGNQPQHF.

This chain links TRBV30 with TRBJ2-6, with 8 bases that match TRBD1. This CDR3 spans 16 amino acids. Germline V gene lookup returns CDR1 GTSNPN and CDR2 SVGIG (reference sequence). V lost 5 bases, J lost 4 bases, and 10 bases stayed unmatched. The DNA for the CDR3 is TGTGCCTGGGCAGGGGGCGCAAGGTCCGGGGCCAACGTCCTGACTTTC. It is translated as CAWAGGARSGANVLTF.

In its sample, this clone was seen once. The V gene is TRBV7-2, the J gene TRBJ2-5; D unclear. The CDR3 consists of 17 residues. The germline gives CDR1 SGHTA, CDR2 FQGNSA. The V and J ends lost 2 bases and 8 bases respectively, with 24 bases between them. The CDR3 is CASSLLDPSLSVSTQYF. In DNA form, the CDR3 reads TGTGCCAGCAGCTTATTGGACCCCTCGCTATCGGTCTCTACCCAGTACTTC.

The rearrangement links TRBV11-3 to TRBJ2-1, with 10 bases that match TRBD1. This CDR3 has 14 amino acids. Germline loops: CDR1 SGHNT, CDR2 YENEEA. The V and J ends lost 5 bases and 6 bases, in that order; junction bases with no gene match: 4. CDR3 sequence reads: CASSKDRGVNEQFF. Written as DNA, the CDR3 is TGTGCCAGCAGCAAGGACAGGGGGGTCAATGAGCAGTTCTTC.

This clone was counted only a few times. This sequence joins TRBV6-5 and TRBJ1-1; D call uncertain. The CDR3 loop spans 13 amino acids. The germline V gene has CDR1 MNHEY and CDR2 SVGAGI. The ends were cut back, 5 bases at V and 0 bases at J, with 7 bases in the middle. This chain's CDR3 is CASSRTVNTEAFF. In DNA form, the CDR3 reads TGTGCCAGCAGTCGGACCGTGAACACTGAAGCTTTCTTT.

The chain recombines TRBV11-2 with TRBJ2-7; D is unclear. This CDR3 spans 13 amino acids. V gave up 5 bases and J gave up 1 base, with 9 bases separating them. Looked up from germline, CDR1 is SGHAT and CDR2 is FQNNGV. CDR3 protein: CASSPDTSYEQYF. Written as DNA, the CDR3 is TGTGCCAGCAGCCCAGACACTTCCTACGAGCAGTACTTC. Drawing the rest from reference TRBV11-2 and TRBJ2-7, the complete variable domain is EAGVAQSPRYKIIEKRQSVAFWCNPISGHATLYWYQQILGQGPKLLIQFQNNGVVDDSQLPKDRFSAERLKGVDSTLKIQPAKLEDSAVYLCASSPDTSYEQYFGPGTRLTVT.

The CDR3 loop reads CASSLLPTGSNQPQHF. CDR3 DNA: TGTGCCAGCAGTTTATTACCCACAGGTAGCAATCAGCCCCAGCATTTT. The chain recombines TRBV28 with TRBJ1-5, with D possibly TRBD1 on 5 matching bases. Trimming removed 1 base at V and 0 bases at J, with 10 bases between. Per the germline V gene, CDR1 is MDHEN and CDR2 is SYDVKM. The CDR3 consists of 16 residues.